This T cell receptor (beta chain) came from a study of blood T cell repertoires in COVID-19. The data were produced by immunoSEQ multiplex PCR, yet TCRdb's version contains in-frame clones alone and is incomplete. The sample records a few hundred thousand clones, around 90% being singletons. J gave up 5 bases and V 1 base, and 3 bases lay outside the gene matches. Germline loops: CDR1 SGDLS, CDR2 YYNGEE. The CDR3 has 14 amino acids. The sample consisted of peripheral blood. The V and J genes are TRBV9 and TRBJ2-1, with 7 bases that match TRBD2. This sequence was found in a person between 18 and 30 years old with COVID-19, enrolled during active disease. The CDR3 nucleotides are TGTGCCAGCAGCGTAACTAGCGAGAACAATGAGCAGTTCTTC. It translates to CASSVTSENNEQFF.